This passage covers 8 T cell receptor beta chains from one sample sequenced in a study of lymphopenia after photon versus proton radiotherapy. Repertoires were generated with immunoSEQ multiplex PCR, while TCRdb's copy carries only in-frame clones and drops some. The sample contains 35,000 to 45,000 clones, about 83% of which appear only once. The specimen was peripheral blood, collected from a patient treated with proton-based radiotherapy. Receptors were obtained from a woman in her seventies with pancreatic cancer.

The V and J genes are TRBV28 and TRBJ2-3; D uncertain. Germline CDR1 is MDHEN and CDR2 is SYDVKM. The CDR3 runs to 15 residues. V gave up 7 bases and J gave up 2 bases, with 16 bases separating them. The CDR3 here is CASTSNEPFTDTQYF. The DNA for the CDR3 is TGTGCCAGCACTTCAAACGAGCCCTTCACAGATACGCAGTATTTT.

A few counts support this clone. The chain couples TRBV14 to TRBJ1-2; the D gene is possibly TRBD1 (5 bases). The CDR3 is 15 residues long. The V end lost 1 base, the J end lost 7 bases, and 16 bases lay between the germline ends. Germline V gene lookup returns CDR1 SGHDN and CDR2 FVKESK. CDR3 loop: CASSQASQVRGGYTF. The CDR3 DNA reads as TGTGCCAGCAGCCAAGCCTCGCAGGTTAGGGGTGGCTACACCTTC.

This chain connects TRBV10-3 to TRBJ2-7; 14 bases are a match to TRBD2. CDR1 and CDR2 (germline): ENHRY, SYGVKD. The CDR3 totals 17 residues. V shed 10 bases, J shed 0 bases, and the junction held 11 bases outside the gene matches. CDR3 in DNA: TGTGCCAACGCACCCGGGACTAGCGGGAGTCGCTCCTACGAGCAGTACTTC. The encoded protein is CANAPGTSGSRSYEQYF.

The rearrangement uses TRBV10-3 and TRBJ2-2; unclear D gene. Between the trimmed V and J ends, which lost 3 bases and 6 bases, there was a span of 8 bases. This CDR3 has 13 residues. Per germline, CDR1 ENHRY and CDR2 SYGVKD. CDR3 region: CAISDAPAGELFF. As DNA, the CDR3 is TGTGCCATCAGTGATGCACCCGCCGGGGAGCTGTTTTTT.

The count of this clone is one. The chain joins TRBV28 to TRBJ1-2; possible D gene TRBD1, 5 bases. V was shortened by 0 bases and J by 5 bases, with 10 bases between the two germline ends. CDR3 length equals 14 residues. Germline CDR1 reads MDHEN; CDR2 reads SYDVKM. The CDR3 region is CASSLWGREYGYTF. CDR3 nucleotide sequence: TGTGCCAGCAGTTTATGGGGCAGGGAGTATGGCTACACCTTC.

This clone was counted between two and nine times. CDR3 in amino acids: CASRGIVVAEQFF. The CDR3 region has the DNA TGTGCCAGCAGGGGAATCGTCGTTGCTGAGCAGTTCTTC. This chain uses TRBV27 with TRBJ2-1, with D unclear. Germline lookup yields CDR1 MNHEY and CDR2 SMNVEV (reference sequence). This CDR3 spans 13 amino acids. Trimming removed 6 bases from V and 9 bases from J, with 15 bases in between.

The chain couples TRBV6-5 to TRBJ1-4; 7 bases align to TRBD1. The V gene end was trimmed by 4 bases and the J gene end by 0 bases; junction bases not matched to a gene: 5. This CDR3 has 16 amino acids. CDR1 and CDR2 from the germline V gene are MNHEY and SVGAGI. CDR3 sequence: CASSSRDSATNEKLFF. The DNA for the CDR3 is TGTGCCAGCAGTTCCCGGGACAGTGCAACTAATGAAAAACTGTTTTTT.

The rearrangement uses TRBV7-9 and TRBJ2-2, with a tentative D call TRBD2 (5 bases). The CDR3 loop spans 15 amino acids. Trimming cost V 5 bases and J 6 bases, with 16 bases left between them. Per germline, CDR1 SEHNR and CDR2 FQNEAQ (reference sequence). CDR3 protein: CASSPSSPGPGELFF. The CDR3 DNA sequence: TGTGCCAGCAGCCCCTCTAGCCCCGGTCCCGGGGAGCTGTTTTTT.